This TCR beta chain stems from a study of T-cell reconstitution after alpha-beta-depleted transplantation in children (TCRdb year 2016). With regard to the full study: T-cell immune reconstitution after TCRalphabeta/CD19-depleted allogeneic hematopoietic cell transplantation in children was quantitatively tracked in the study by means of TCR repertoire profiling. Paper-wide results and their limitations: Over the following months the frequencies of hyperexpanded clones went down, and after one year T-cell counts and TCRbeta diversity were mostly credited to newly produced T cells. Apparently early alphabetaT-cell count recovery about two months after transplant reportedly relied on only several hundred rapidly expanded clones derived from non-depleted graft cells. In some patients, high TCRbeta diversity at day 60 was attributed to recipient T cells and intrathymic progenitors that had survived conditioning.

The library was produced with PCR. Sequencer: Illumina HiSeq 2500. TCR libraries were prepared with molecular barcoding, using unique molecular identifiers to normalize TCRbeta repertoire quantification. Starting from the raw public reads, TCRdb applied fastp trimming at Q25, assembled clones with MiXCR and retained in-frame beta chains. Rows matching on CDR3 protein sequence are summarized as one entry with the most common DNA and genes. The sample table shows 900,000 or so distinct CDR3 sequences, and about 15% are seen once. Just under 5% of the sample goes to the ten largest clones. This clonotype occurred a few times. Its cognate antigen has yet to be identified. Base quality data are lacking; no much larger clone is found one base away. The treatment or condition label of this sample denotes: allogeneic hematopoietic cell transplantation with graft depleted of TCRalphabeta T cells and CD19 B cells. The children who served as transplant recipients had been given grafts of TCRalphabeta/CD19-depleted allogeneic hematopoietic cells.

The clonotype originates from a male patient younger than 18 who had a stem cell transplant for acute lymphoblastic leukemia, so the T cells may come from the graft donor. The starting material was PBMCs, mostly from graft donor cells, obtained 360 days after TCRalphabeta/CD19-depleted stem cell transplant.

The bases are TGTGCCAGCAGTTTAGGTCTAGCGGGCATGAGCTCCTACGAGCAGTACTTC. The resulting protein is CASSLGLAGMSSYEQYF. The chain is assembled from TRBV12-3 or TRBV12-4 and TRBJ2-7; 8 bases in the middle match TRBD2. The CDR3, from cysteine to phenylalanine, totals 17 residues. Of the read, only the CDR3 DNA is kept; its 51 bases are in frame from base 1. At the junction V is shortened by 1 base and J by 0 bases; bases outside the gene matches: 8.